This T cell receptor beta chain was captured in a study of cytomegalovirus exposure and HLA in healthy donors. The method was immunoSEQ multiplex PCR; TCRdb's version includes in-frame clones alone and lacks a portion of them. The sample lists about 330,000 clones; about nine tenths were seen once. This CDR3 is 16 amino acids long. J was trimmed by 4 bases and V by 2 bases; bases with no gene match: 8. CDR1 is SGHVS and CDR2 is FNYEAQ in the germline V gene. The chain uses TRBV7-6 and TRBJ2-3, with 8 bases matching TRBD2. The TCR was taken from a woman between 25 and 40 years old in good health and CMV-seropositive. The sequenced sample consisted of PBMCs. The CDR3 protein is CASSLLNGRAADTQYF. As DNA, the CDR3 is TGTGCCAGCAGCTTATTGAACGGGAGGGCTGCAGATACGCAGTATTTT.